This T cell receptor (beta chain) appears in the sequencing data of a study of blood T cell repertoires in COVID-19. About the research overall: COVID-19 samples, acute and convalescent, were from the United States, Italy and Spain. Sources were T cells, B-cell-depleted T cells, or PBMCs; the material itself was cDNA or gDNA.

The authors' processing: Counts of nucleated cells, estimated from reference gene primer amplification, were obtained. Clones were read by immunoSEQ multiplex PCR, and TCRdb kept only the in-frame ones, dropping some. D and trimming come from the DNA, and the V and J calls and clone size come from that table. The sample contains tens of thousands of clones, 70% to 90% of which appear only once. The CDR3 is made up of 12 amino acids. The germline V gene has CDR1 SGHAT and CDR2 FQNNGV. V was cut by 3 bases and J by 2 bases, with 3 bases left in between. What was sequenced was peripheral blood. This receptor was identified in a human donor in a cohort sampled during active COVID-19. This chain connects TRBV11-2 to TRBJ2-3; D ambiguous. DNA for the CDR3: TGTGCCAGCAGCTTTAACACAGATACGCAGTATTTT. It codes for CASSFNTDTQYF.